Below, 22 T cell receptor beta chains from the same sample are listed, as sequenced in a study of blood T cell repertoires in COVID-19. Using immunoSEQ multiplex PCR, the repertoire was profiled, and TCRdb retains in-frame clones only, with some absent. The repertoire holds 170,000 or so clones, with approximately 80% as singletons. The specimen was peripheral blood. These receptors came from a human donor in a cohort sampled during active COVID-19.

The chain recombines TRBV5-1 with TRBJ2-7; perhaps TRBD1 as D (8 bases). The germline CDR1 and CDR2 sequences are SGHRS and YFSETQ. Trimming shortened V by 2 bases and J by 5 bases, and 14 bases separated the two germline ends. The CDR3 sequence is 14 residues long. The DNA for the CDR3 is TGCGCCAGCAGCTTCAGGACAGGGAGGGACGAGCAGTACTTC. Encoded protein: CASSFRTGRDEQYF.

In DNA, the CDR3 is TGTGCCAGCAGCCGCGGGGGGGCCTCCTACAATGAGCAGTTCTTC. It encodes CASSRGGASYNEQFF. The gene calls are TRBV3-1 (or the pseudogene TRBV3-2) and TRBJ2-1; 9 bases are a match to TRBD2. After removal of 4 bases from V and 0 bases from J, the junction contained 1 base not matched to a gene. CDR1 and CDR2 from the germline V gene are LGHDT and YNNKEL (reference sequence). The CDR3 totals 15 residues.

There are a few counts of this clone. The CDR3 DNA is TGTGCCAGCAGCTTAACGGCAGGGCCGAATCGGGAGACCCAGTACTTC. Translated, it gives CASSLTAGPNRETQYF. The V gene is TRBV7-6, the J gene TRBJ2-5; possibly TRBD1 for D (5 bases). Germline V gives CDR1 SGHVS, CDR2 FNYEAQ. CDR3 length: 16 amino acids. The V end lost 2 bases, the J end lost 5 bases, and 18 bases lay between the germline ends.

The chain carries TRBV5-1 and TRBJ2-5; D not resolved. V was shortened by 4 bases and J by 0 bases, with 7 bases between the two germline ends. Germline CDR1 is SGHRS and CDR2 is YFSETQ. The CDR3 is 13 residues long. CDR3 in DNA: TGCGCCAGCAGCCCAACAAACCAAGAGACCCAGTACTTC. Translated, it gives CASSPTNQETQYF.

The chain employs TRBV2 and TRBJ1-6; D unresolved. The CDR3 consists of 14 residues. Germline assignment: CDR1 SNHLY and CDR2 FYNNEI. V shed 5 bases and J shed 6 bases, with 11 bases lying between them. The CDR3 spells CASSTQRSNSPLHF. As DNA, the CDR3 is TGTGCCAGCAGTACACAGAGAAGTAATTCACCCCTCCACTTT.

This clone has only a few counts. V is TRBV4-1 and J is TRBJ2-1; 10 nucleotides match TRBD1. The V and J ends lost 1 base and 12 bases, in that order; junction bases with no gene match: 9. CDR3 length equals 15 residues. Germline loops: CDR1 MGHRA, CDR2 YSYEKL. The DNA for the CDR3 is TGCGCCAGCAGCCAAGTGGGGACAGGGGAATCGGCGCAGTTCTTC. It yields the protein CASSQVGTGESAQFF.

As concerns this clone: Other DNA sequences in the same sample also yield this CDR3. The chain couples TRBV7-2 to TRBJ1-4, with 11 bases fitting TRBD1. Looked up from germline, CDR1 is SGHTA and CDR2 is FQGNSA. This CDR3 spans 14 amino acids. V gave up 1 base and J gave up 8 bases; unmatched junction bases: 0. CDR3 sequence: CASSLGTGGEKLFF. DNA for the CDR3: TGTGCCAGCAGCTTAGGGACAGGGGGCGAAAAACTGTTTTTT. Supplemented by reference TRBV7-2 and TRBJ1-4, the full variable domain reads GAGVSQSPSNKVTEKGKDVELRCDPISGHTALYWYRQSLGQGLEFLIYFQGNSAPDKSGLPSDRFSAERTGGSVSTLTIQRTQQEDSAVYLCASSLGTGGEKLFFGSGTQLSVL.

J is TRBJ2-3 and V is TRBV28; 10 positions match TRBD2. The V and J ends lost 3 bases and 4 bases, in that order; junction bases with no gene match: 4. Germline CDR1 and CDR2: MDHEN and SYDVKM. The CDR3 has 15 amino acids. CDR3 amino acids: CASSFALAGADTQYF. In DNA, the CDR3 is TGTGCCAGCAGTTTTGCTCTAGCGGGGGCAGATACGCAGTATTTT.

This chain connects TRBV18 to TRBJ1-1, with TRBD1 identical over 8 bases. CDR3 length: 17 residues. CDR1 is KGHSH and CDR2 is LQKENI in the germline V gene. V lost 1 base and J lost 3; bases outside the gene matches: 10. The CDR3, as DNA: TGTGCCAGCTCACCACTGGAGACAGGGGCGGCGCACACTGAAGCTTTCTTT. Translation gives CASSPLETGAAHTEAFF.

The rearrangement links TRBV5-6 to TRBJ1-6; maybe TRBD1 (6 bases). The CDR3 sequence is 17 residues long. Per the germline V gene, CDR1 is SGHDT and CDR2 is YYEEEE. Deletions cut 2 bases from V and 1 base from J, with 13 bases between. CDR3 coding DNA: TGTGCCAGCAGCTTTCGCAGGGGAGAGTCCTATAATTCACCCCTCCACTTT. Amino acids: CASSFRRGESYNSPLHF.

A remark on this clone: Different DNA sequences within this sample yield the same CDR3. The V and J genes are TRBV29-1 and TRBJ2-7, with a possible D match to TRBD2 (6 bases). V lost 5 bases to trimming and J lost 3 bases, with 8 bases between them. CDR3 length: 11 residues. The germline CDR1 and CDR2 sequences are SQVTM and ANQGSEA. CDR3 loop: CSVRERYEQYF. The CDR3 coding sequence is TGCAGCGTTCGGGAGCGCTACGAGCAGTACTTC.

The chain employs TRBV7-2 and TRBJ1-1; D unresolved. The germline V gene has CDR1 SGHTA and CDR2 FQGNSA. V was shortened by 5 bases and J by 0 bases, with 16 bases between the two germline ends. The CDR3 sequence is 16 residues long. DNA of the CDR3: TGTGCCAGCAGCCCTATGAGGGCAGTAATGAACACTGAAGCTTTCTTT. It codes for CASSPMRAVMNTEAFF.

The chain has TRBV25-1 and TRBJ1-5; 7 nucleotides align to TRBD1. CDR1 is MGHDK, CDR2 SYGVNS, per germline. CDR3 size: 14 residues. V gave up 6 bases and J gave up 7 bases; unmatched junction bases: 9. The CDR3 region is CASSQTGQGQPQHF. CDR3 in DNA: TGTGCCAGCAGCCAGACAGGGCAGGGACAGCCCCAGCATTTT. The variable domain in full, completed from reference TRBV25-1 and TRBJ1-5, reads EADIYQTPRYLVIGTGKKITLECSQTMGHDKMYWYQQDPGMELHLIHYSYGVNSTEKGDLSSESTVSRIRTEHFPLTLESARPSHTSQYLCASSQTGQGQPQHFGDGTRLSIL.

The chain uses TRBV27 and TRBJ1-1; D is unresolved. Germline assignment: CDR1 MNHEY and CDR2 SMNVEV (reference sequence). The V end lost 0 bases, the J end lost 2 bases, and 10 bases lay between the germline ends. The CDR3 has 15 residues. The CDR3 here is CASSLSPPRNTEAFF. Here the CDR3 DNA reads TGTGCCAGCAGTTTATCCCCCCCTCGTAACACTGAAGCTTTCTTT.

This chain joins TRBV4-3 and TRBJ1-2, with D tentatively TRBD1 (6 bases). CDR1 and CDR2 (germline): LGHNA, YSLEER. This CDR3 contains 17 residues. With 2 bases removed from V and 2 bases from J, the gap between germline ends came to 18 bases. As DNA, the CDR3 is TGCGCCAGCAGCCAACCCGCAGGCGGGGGCCACAACTATGGCTACACCTTC. Its protein product is CASSQPAGGGHNYGYTF.

The chain has TRBV3-1 (or the pseudogene TRBV3-2) and TRBJ2-1; maybe TRBD2 (6 bases). CDR3 length equals 12 residues. Germline-derived CDR1 and CDR2 are LGHDT and YNNKEL (reference sequence). Trimming took off 4 bases at V and 12 bases at J, with 13 bases between the two ends. CDR3 region: CASSPYPGVQFF. In DNA form, the CDR3 reads TGTGCCAGCAGCCCCTACCCGGGGGTGCAGTTCTTC.

This chain connects TRBV27 to TRBJ1-3; D may be TRBD1 (6 bases). Germline CDR1 and CDR2: MNHEY and SMNVEV (reference sequence). Trimming took 5 bases from V and 4 from J, leaving 18 bases between them. The CDR3 is made up of 16 amino acids. The CDR3 is CASSPRQAGAGNTIYF. CDR3 DNA: TGTGCCAGCAGTCCTAGACAGGCCGGAGCGGGAAACACCATATATTTT.

V is TRBV2 and J is TRBJ2-3; D gene ambiguous. V gave up 0 bases and J gave up 3 bases, with 13 bases separating them. The CDR3 totals 16 residues. In germline, CDR1 is SNHLY, CDR2 FYNNEI. The CDR3 reads CASSEARSPGTDTQYF. The CDR3 nucleotides read TGTGCCAGCAGTGAAGCGAGGAGTCCTGGGACAGATACGCAGTATTTT. Looking up the rest from reference TRBV2 and TRBJ2-3 gives the full variable domain: EPEVTQTPSHQVTQMGQEVILRCVPISNHLYFYWYRQILGQKVEFLVSFYNNEISEKSEIFDDQFSVERPDGSNFTLKIRSTKLEDSAMYFCASSEARSPGTDTQYFGPGTRLTVL.

The J gene is TRBJ2-7, the V gene TRBV11-3, with 8 bases that match TRBD1. The CDR3 runs 14 residues. CDR1 is SGHNT and CDR2 is YENEEA in the germline V gene. The J segment lost 1 base and the V segment lost 5 bases, leaving 4 bases of the junction unmatched. The CDR3: CASSRQGRSYEQYF. The CDR3, as DNA: TGTGCCAGCAGCCGACAGGGGAGGTCCTACGAGCAGTACTTC.

The chain uses TRBV2 and TRBJ1-3; D uncertain. The V and J ends lost 4 bases and 0 bases respectively, with 10 bases between them. The CDR3 is made up of 15 amino acids. Germline loops: CDR1 SNHLY, CDR2 FYNNEI. This CDR3 is CASSVTGDSGNTIYF. In DNA form, the CDR3 reads TGTGCCAGCAGTGTTACGGGAGACTCTGGAAACACCATATATTTT.

The chain combines TRBV7-9 with TRBJ2-5, with TRBD2 identical over 16 bases. Trimming took 5 bases from V and 2 from J; bases not matched to a gene: 2. The CDR3 is 16 amino acids. Germline V gene data show CDR1 as SEHNR and CDR2 as FQNEAQ (reference sequence). CDR3 in amino acids: CASSLGLAGGQETQYF. The CDR3 coding sequence is TGTGCCAGCAGCCTGGGACTAGCGGGGGGGCAAGAGACCCAGTACTTC.

This rearrangement joins TRBV12-1 to TRBJ2-3; the listed D gene, TRBD2, was not tested against the DNA. TRBV12-1 is a pseudogene. This CDR3 is 18 amino acids long. CDR3 DNA sequence: TGTGCCAGCAGCCTATTGAAAGGACTAGCGAGTCCGGTAGATACGCAGTATTTT. It translates to CASSLLKGLASPVDTQYF.